The rows below give T cell receptor beta chains drawn from one sample of a study of blood T cell repertoires in COVID-19. Assay: immunoSEQ multiplex PCR; the TCRdb copy retains only in-frame clones and omits some. The repertoire holds some 160,000 clones, with around four fifths as singletons. Sequenced input: peripheral blood. The receptors stem from a woman in her seventies who had recovered from COVID-19. Each CDR3 is given without its conserved first and last residue.

V gene,J gene,CDR3 protein
TRBV11-2,TRBJ1-2,ASSFGRANYGYT
TRBV7-3,TRBJ1-1,ASSGRGNTEAF
TRBV2,TRBJ1-1,ASSEGGTGHNTEAF
TRBV2,TRBJ1-2,ASRKGTEGYT
TRBV6-1,TRBJ2-1,ASSESEAASGNEQF
TRBV5-1,TRBJ1-2,ASSEGQGFDYGYT
TRBV20-1,TRBJ2-5,SAPSLETQY
TRBV19,TRBJ2-1,ASRRTHEQF
TRBV9,TRBJ2-1,ASSPRLAGGGKNEQF
TRBV15,TRBJ2-7,ATSRGGQGAYEQY
TRBV7-9,TRBJ2-3,ASSPGTRGAQY
TRBV7-3,TRBJ1-1,ASSLNGRPLTSNTEAF
TRBV19,TRBJ1-6,ASSEGQNSPLH